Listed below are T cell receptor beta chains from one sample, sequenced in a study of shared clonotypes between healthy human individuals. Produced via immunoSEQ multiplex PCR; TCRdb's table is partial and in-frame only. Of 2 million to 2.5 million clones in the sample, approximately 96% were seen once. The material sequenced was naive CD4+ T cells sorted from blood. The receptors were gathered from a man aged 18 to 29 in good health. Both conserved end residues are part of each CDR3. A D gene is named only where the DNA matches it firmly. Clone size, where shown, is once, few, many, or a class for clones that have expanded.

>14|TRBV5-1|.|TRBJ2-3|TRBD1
CASSAGTDPGTQYF
TGCGCCAGCAGCGCAGGGACAGACCCAGGTACGCAGTATTTT
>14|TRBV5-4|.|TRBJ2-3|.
CASSSKGGVDTQYF
TGTGCCAGCAGCTCGAAGGGGGGGGTAGATACGCAGTATTTT
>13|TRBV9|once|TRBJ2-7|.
CASSAPPVWEQYF
TGTGCCAGCAGCGCCCCCCCCGTTTGGGAGCAGTACTTC
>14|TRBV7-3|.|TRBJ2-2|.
CASSFQGRTGELFF
TGTGCCAGCAGCTTCCAGGGAAGGACCGGGGAGCTGTTTTTT
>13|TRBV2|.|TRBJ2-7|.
CASSEVVGGGQYF
TGTGCCAGCAGTGAAGTGGTCGGGGGTGGGCAGTACTTC
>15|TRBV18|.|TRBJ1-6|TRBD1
CASSPDRARNSPLHF
TGTGCCAGCTCTCCCGACAGGGCCCGCAATTCACCCCTCCACTTT
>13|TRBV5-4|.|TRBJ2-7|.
CASSQADSLEQYF
TGTGCCAGCAGTCAAGCGGACTCACTCGAGCAGTACTTC
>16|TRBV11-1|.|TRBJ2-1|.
CASSFRVRDSDNEQFF
TGTGCCAGCAGCTTTAGGGTACGCGACAGCGACAATGAGCAGTTCTTC
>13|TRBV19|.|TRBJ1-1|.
CASSLGDKWSAFF
TGTGCCAGTAGTCTGGGAGATAAGTGGAGCGCTTTCTTT
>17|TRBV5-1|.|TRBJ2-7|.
CASSLALGGARAYEQYF
TGCGCCAGCAGCTTGGCTCTTGGGGGGGCTAGGGCCTACGAGCAGTACTTC
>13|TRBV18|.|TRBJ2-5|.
CASSRDIQETQYF
TGTGCCAGCTCACGGGACATACAAGAGACCCAGTACTTC
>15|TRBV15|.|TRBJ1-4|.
CATSRDPPKDEKLFF
TGTGCCACCAGCAGAGACCCTCCTAAGGATGAAAAACTGTTTTTT
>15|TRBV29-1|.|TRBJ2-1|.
CSVGGSSSSYNEQFF
TGCAGCGTGGGGGGTAGCTCAAGCTCCTACAATGAGCAGTTCTTC
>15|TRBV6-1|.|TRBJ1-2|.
CASSELRGSMYGYTF
TGTGCCAGCAGTGAACTACGAGGGAGTATGTATGGCTACACCTTC
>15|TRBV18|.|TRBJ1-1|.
CASSPPAGPNTEAFF
TGTGCCAGCTCACCCCCGGCGGGGCCGAACACTGAAGCTTTCTTT
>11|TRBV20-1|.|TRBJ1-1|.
CSARAGAEAFF
TGCAGTGCAAGAGCCGGGGCTGAAGCTTTCTTT
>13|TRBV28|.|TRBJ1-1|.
CASSSRQASYAFF
TGTGCCAGCAGTTCCCGACAGGCCTCCTATGCTTTCTTT
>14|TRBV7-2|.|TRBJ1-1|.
CASTAMRGNTEAFF
TGTGCCAGCACGGCCATGCGAGGGAACACTGAAGCTTTCTTT
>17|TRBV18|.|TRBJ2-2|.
CASSPPRDKTNTGELFF
TGTGCCAGCTCACCACCGAGAGACAAGACCAACACCGGGGAGCTGTTTTTT
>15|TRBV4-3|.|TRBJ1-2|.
CASSPGRRSNYGYTF
TGCGCCAGCAGCCCAGGTAGGAGGAGTAACTATGGCTACACCTTC
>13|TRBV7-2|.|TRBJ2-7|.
CASSLGSGYEQYF
TGTGCCAGCAGCTTAGGTTCAGGCTACGAGCAGTACTTC
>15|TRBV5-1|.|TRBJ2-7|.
CASKEGSLIPYEQYF
TGCGCCAGCAAGGAAGGCAGCCTTATTCCCTACGAGCAGTACTTC
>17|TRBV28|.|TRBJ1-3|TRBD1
CASSVAGTGGGGNTIYF
TGTGCCAGCAGCGTGGCCGGGACAGGGGGAGGTGGAAACACCATATATTTT
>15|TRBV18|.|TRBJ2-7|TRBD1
CASSLNRDRGYEQYF
TGTGCCAGCTCCCTAAACCGGGACAGGGGCTACGAGCAGTACTTC
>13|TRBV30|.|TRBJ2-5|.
CAWSHRDGETQYF
TGTGCCTGGAGCCACAGGGACGGGGAGACCCAGTACTTC
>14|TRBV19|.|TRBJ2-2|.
CASRVRTNTGELFF
TGTGCCAGTAGGGTCCGGACGAACACCGGGGAGCTGTTTTTT
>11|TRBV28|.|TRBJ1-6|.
CATSENSPLHF
TGTGCCACCTCAGAGAATTCACCCCTCCACTTT
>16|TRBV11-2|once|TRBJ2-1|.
CASRPPRGKDYNEQFF
TGTGCCAGCAGACCCCCGAGGGGGAAGGACTACAATGAGCAGTTCTTC
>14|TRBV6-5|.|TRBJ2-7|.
CASRATRASYEQYF
TGTGCCAGCAGAGCGACCAGGGCCTCCTACGAGCAGTACTTC
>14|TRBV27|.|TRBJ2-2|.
CASSLGVGTGELFF
TGTGCCAGCAGTTTAGGGGTCGGGACCGGGGAGCTGTTTTTT
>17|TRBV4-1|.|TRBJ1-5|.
CASSQGRARGGNQPQHF
TGCGCCAGCAGCCAGGGCAGGGCCCGAGGGGGCAATCAGCCCCAGCATTTT
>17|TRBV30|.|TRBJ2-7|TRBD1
CAWSRTGRVSGPYEQYF
TGTGCCTGGAGCCGGACAGGGCGTGTGTCAGGACCCTACGAGCAGTACTTC
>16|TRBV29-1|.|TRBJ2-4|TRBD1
CSVSPDRGRTKNIQYF
TGCAGCGTTTCTCCGGACAGGGGGAGAACCAAAAACATTCAGTACTTC
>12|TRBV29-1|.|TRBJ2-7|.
CSVARDTYEQYF
TGCAGCGTTGCCCGGGACACCTACGAGCAGTACTTC
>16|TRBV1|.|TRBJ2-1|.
CTSSHPGRQGNNEQFF
TGCACCAGCAGCCACCCTGGGAGACAGGGAAATAATGAGCAGTTCTTC
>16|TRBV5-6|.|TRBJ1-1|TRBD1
CASSLPGQGWNTEAFF
TGTGCCAGCAGCCTACCGGGACAGGGCTGGAACACTGAAGCTTTCTTT
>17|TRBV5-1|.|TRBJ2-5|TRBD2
CASSSRSPTSGAETQYF
TGCGCCAGCAGCTCTCGGAGCCCGACTAGCGGGGCGGAGACCCAGTACTTC
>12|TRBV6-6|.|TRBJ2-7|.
CASRPPLGEQYF
TGTGCCAGCAGACCCCCACTTGGTGAGCAGTACTTC
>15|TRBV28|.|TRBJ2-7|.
CASIRTGKASYEQYF
TGTGCCAGCATAAGAACAGGGAAGGCGTCCTACGAGCAGTACTTC
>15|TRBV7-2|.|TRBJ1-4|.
CASSLIRGEMEKLFF
TGTGCCAGCAGCTTAATCAGGGGCGAAATGGAAAAACTGTTTTTT
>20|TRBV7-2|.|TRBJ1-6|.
CASSLAALGTGSSYNSPLHF
TGTGCCAGCAGCTTAGCGGCGCTTGGGACGGGCAGCTCCTATAATTCACCCCTCCACTTT
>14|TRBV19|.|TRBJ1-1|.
CASISGGWDTEAFF
TGTGCCAGTATATCTGGGGGCTGGGACACTGAAGCTTTCTTT
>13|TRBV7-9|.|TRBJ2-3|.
CASSLAEWDTQYF
TGTGCCAGCAGCTTAGCGGAGTGGGATACGCAGTATTTT
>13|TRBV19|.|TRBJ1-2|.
CASQNGGYWGYTF
TGTGCCAGCCAGAACGGGGGATATTGGGGCTACACCTTC
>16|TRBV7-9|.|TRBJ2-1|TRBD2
CASSTWLSGRNVEQFF
TGTGCCAGCAGCACCTGGCTTAGCGGGAGGAATGTTGAGCAGTTCTTC
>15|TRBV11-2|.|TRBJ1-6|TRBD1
CASSGPGQASSPLHF
TGTGCCAGCAGCGGACCGGGACAGGCTAGCTCACCCCTCCACTTT
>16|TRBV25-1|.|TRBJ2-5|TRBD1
CASSPGQGSGQETQYF
TGTGCCAGCAGTCCGGGACAGGGATCGGGCCAAGAGACCCAGTACTTC
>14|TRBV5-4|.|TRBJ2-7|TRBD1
CASSLDGQAYEQYF
TGTGCCAGCAGCTTGGACGGACAGGCCTACGAGCAGTACTTC
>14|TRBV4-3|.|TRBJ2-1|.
CASSQDKVGLSKFF
TGCGCCAGCAGCCAAGATAAGGTGGGGCTCTCAAAGTTCTTC
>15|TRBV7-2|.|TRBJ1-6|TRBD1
CASTQPGTGNSPLHF
TGTGCCAGCACCCAACCCGGGACAGGGAATTCACCCCTCCACTTT